This TCR beta chain was recorded in a study of cytomegalovirus exposure and HLA in healthy donors. CDR3 length equals 13 residues. CDR1 is SGHTA and CDR2 is FQGTGA in the germline V gene. V lost 3 bases to trimming and J lost 2 bases, with 8 bases between them. The primer mix had 60 Vbeta and 13 Jbeta primers. Repertoires were generated with immunoSEQ multiplex PCR, while TCRdb's copy carries only in-frame clones and drops some. Among 100,000 to 130,000 clones listed, 77% were seen once. The gene calls are TRBV7-3 and TRBJ2-7, with a weak D call TRBD1 (5 bases). The sequenced material came from PBMCs. This clonotype was sampled from a male donor in good health and CMV-seronegative. DNA of the CDR3: TGTGCCAGCAGCTTTAGCAGGGCCTACGAGCAGTACTTC. Its protein is CASSFSRAYEQYF.